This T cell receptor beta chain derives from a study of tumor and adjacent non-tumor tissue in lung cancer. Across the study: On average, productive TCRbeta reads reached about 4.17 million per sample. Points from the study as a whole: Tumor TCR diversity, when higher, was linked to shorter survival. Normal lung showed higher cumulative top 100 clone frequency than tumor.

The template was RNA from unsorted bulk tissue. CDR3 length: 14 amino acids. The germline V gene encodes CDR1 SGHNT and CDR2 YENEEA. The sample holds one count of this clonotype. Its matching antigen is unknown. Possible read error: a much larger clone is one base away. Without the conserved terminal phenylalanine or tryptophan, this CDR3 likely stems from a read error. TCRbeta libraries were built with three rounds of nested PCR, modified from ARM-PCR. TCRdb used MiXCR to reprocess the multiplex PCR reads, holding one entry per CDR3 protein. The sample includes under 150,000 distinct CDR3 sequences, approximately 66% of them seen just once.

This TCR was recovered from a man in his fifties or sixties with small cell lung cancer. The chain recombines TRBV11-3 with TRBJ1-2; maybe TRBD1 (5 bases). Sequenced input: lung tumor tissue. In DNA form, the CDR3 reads TGTGCCAACAGCTTAGGAGGGACTTACTATGGCTACACCCTC. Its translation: CANSLGGTYYGYTL.